A single sample gave rise to the 5 T cell receptor beta chains below, sequenced in a study of CD8+CD57+ T cells in acquired aplastic anemia. CDR3 and TCR beta VDJ profiling relied on genomic DNA as the template. One entry per CDR3 protein, called by TCRdb with MiXCR from the reads. Counted here are around 150,000 distinct CDR3 sequences, approximately 43% occurring once; the ten biggest clones make up over 0.95%. Material for sequencing was sorted CD4+, CD8+, or CD8+CD57+ T cells (not recorded which) from PBMCs. These receptors were taken from a human donor in good health.

This chain links TRBV10-3 with TRBJ2-1, with TRBD2 identical over 11 bases. From germline, CDR1 is ENHRY and CDR2 SYGVKD. This CDR3 contains 14 residues. J lost 7 bases, V lost 11 bases, and 10 bases had no gene match. CDR3 sequence: CASRTGTSGNEQFF. CDR3 DNA sequence: TGTGCCTCCCGGACCGGGACTAGCGGAAATGAGCAGTTCTTC.

The chain employs TRBV7-2 and TRBJ1-1, with TRBD1 matching over 9 bases. This CDR3 region has 15 residues. Germline lookup yields CDR1 SGHTA and CDR2 FQGNSA. Losses at the gene ends were 5 bases for V and 2 bases for J; bases not matched to a gene: 6. DNA of the CDR3: TGTGCCAGCAGCAGGGAGGGACAGGGTAACACTGAAGCTTTCTTT. Residues: CASSREGQGNTEAFF.

This clonotype was found once. The V gene is TRBV7-6, the J gene TRBJ1-6; a weak D match, TRBD1 (5 bases). Germline V gene data show CDR1 as SGHVS and CDR2 as FNYEAQ. This CDR3 is 14 amino acids long. The V and J ends lost 1 base and 11 bases respectively, with 12 bases between them. Here the CDR3 reads CASSLVGGDPPLHF. Written as DNA, the CDR3 is TGTGCCAGCAGCTTAGTCGGGGGGGATCCACCCCTCCACTTT.

This clonotype came up a few times. This rearrangement joins TRBV10-3 to TRBJ2-5; D gene unclear. The V end was cut by 3 bases, the J end by 5 bases, with 13 bases between. CDR3 length equals 14 residues. Germline V gives CDR1 ENHRY, CDR2 SYGVKD. This CDR3 reads CAISDLGGFETQYF. The CDR3 DNA follows: TGTGCCATCAGTGATCTTGGTGGATTCGAGACCCAGTACTTC.

The chain is built from TRBV10-3 and TRBJ1-2, with D possibly being TRBD1 (6 bases). V lost 5 bases, J lost 6 bases, and 10 bases lay in between. Germline lookup yields CDR1 ENHRY and CDR2 SYGVKD. This CDR3 spans 12 amino acids. CDR3 in amino acids: CAISLQGNGYTF. The CDR3 region has the DNA TGTGCCATCAGTCTACAGGGAAATGGCTACACCTTC.